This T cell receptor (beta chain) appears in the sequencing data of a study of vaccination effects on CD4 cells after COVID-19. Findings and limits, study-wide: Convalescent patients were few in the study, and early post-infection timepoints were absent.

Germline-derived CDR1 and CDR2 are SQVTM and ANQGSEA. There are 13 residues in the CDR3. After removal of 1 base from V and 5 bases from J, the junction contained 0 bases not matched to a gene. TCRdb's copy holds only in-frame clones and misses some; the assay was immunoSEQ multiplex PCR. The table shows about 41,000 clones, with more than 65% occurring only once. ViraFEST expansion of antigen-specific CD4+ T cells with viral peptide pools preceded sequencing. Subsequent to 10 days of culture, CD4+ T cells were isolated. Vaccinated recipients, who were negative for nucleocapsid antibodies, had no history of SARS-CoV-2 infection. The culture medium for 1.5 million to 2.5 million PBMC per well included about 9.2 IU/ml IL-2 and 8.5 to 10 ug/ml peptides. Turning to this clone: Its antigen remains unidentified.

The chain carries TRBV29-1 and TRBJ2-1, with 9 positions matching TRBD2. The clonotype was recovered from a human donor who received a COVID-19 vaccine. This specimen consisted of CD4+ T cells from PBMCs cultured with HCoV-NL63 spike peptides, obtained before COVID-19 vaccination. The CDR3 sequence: CSVEGLADNEQFF. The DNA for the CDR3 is TGCAGCGTTGAAGGACTAGCGGACAATGAGCAGTTCTTC.